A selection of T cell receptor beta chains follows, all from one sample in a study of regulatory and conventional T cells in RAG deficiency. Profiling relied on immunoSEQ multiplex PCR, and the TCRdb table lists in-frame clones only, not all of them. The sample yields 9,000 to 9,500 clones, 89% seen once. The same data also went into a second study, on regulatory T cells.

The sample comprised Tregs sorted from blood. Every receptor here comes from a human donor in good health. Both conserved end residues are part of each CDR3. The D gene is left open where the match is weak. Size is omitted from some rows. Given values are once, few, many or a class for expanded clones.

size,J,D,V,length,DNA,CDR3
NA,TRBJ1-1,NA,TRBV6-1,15,TGTGCCAGCAGTCCGCAGTCTACCATGAACACTGAAGCTTTCTTT,CASSPQSTMNTEAFF
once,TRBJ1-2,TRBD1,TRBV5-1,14,TGCGCCAGCAGCTCGGGACAGGGTAACTATGGCTACACCTTC,CASSSGQGNYGYTF
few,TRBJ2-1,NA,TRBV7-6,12,TGTGCCAGCAGTTCTCCATTGCATGAGCAGTTCTTC,CASSSPLHEQFF
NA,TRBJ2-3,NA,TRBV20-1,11,TGCAGTGCTCCGCTGCTGGATACGCAGTATTTT,CSAPLLDTQYF
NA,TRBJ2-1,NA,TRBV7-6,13,TGTGCCAGCAGCTTAGGGGTAGCCCAGAGGCAGTTCTTC,CASSLGVAQRQFF
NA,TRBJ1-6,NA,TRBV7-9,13,TGTGCCAGCAGCTCCCGACAGGATTCACCCCTCCACTTT,CASSSRQDSPLHF
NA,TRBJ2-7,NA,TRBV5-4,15,TGTGCCAGCAGCACCTGGACTATGAGCTCCTACGAGCAGTACTTC,CASSTWTMSSYEQYF
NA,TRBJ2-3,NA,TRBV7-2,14,TGTGCCAGCAGCTTAGTCGTCTCCTCAGATACGCAGTATTTT,CASSLVVSSDTQYF
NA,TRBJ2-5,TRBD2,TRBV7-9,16,TGTGCCAGCAGCCGGGGGGGACGTTTTACCCAAGAGACCCAGTACTTC,CASSRGGRFTQETQYF
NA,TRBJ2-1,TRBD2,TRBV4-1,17,TGCGCCAGCAGCCAAGAAGCGGGGCTCGGGGGTAACAATGAGCAGTTCTTC,CASSQEAGLGGNNEQFF
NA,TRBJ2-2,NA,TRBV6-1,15,TGTGCCAGCACCCGCGGGGCAGCGTACACCGGGGAGCTGTTTTTT,CASTRGAAYTGELFF
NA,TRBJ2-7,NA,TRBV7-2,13,TGTGCCAGCAGCAGAGGCCAGACCTACGAGCAGTACTTC,CASSRGQTYEQYF
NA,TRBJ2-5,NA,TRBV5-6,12,TGTGCCAGCAGCCAGACTCAAGAGACCCAGTACTTC,CASSQTQETQYF
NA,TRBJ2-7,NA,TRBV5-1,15,TGCGCCAGCAGCTTGGGTTTCAGGGGCTCCTACGAGCAGTACTTC,CASSLGFRGSYEQYF